Each of the 6 T cell receptor beta chains below was sequenced from the same sample in a study of radiotherapy plus CTLA-4 blockade in lung cancer. Measured with immunoSEQ multiplex PCR; TCRdb has only the in-frame clones, and not every one. The data hold 110,000 or so clones, with 65% to 85% observed a single time. The specimen comprised peripheral blood, sampled from a patient treated with radiotherapy plus ipilimumab. These receptors were collected from a human donor with non-small cell lung cancer who had a partial response to radiotherapy plus ipilimumab.

The table lists this clone with a few counts. CDR3 sequence reads: CASSLDGGLGGYTF. The CDR3 coding sequence is TGTGCCAGCAGCTTAGATGGCGGTCTCGGCGGCTACACCTTC. This chain joins TRBV7-2 and TRBJ1-2, with D unclear. Deletions cut 1 base from V and 8 bases from J, with 14 bases between. The CDR3 has 14 residues. Germline lookup yields CDR1 SGHTA and CDR2 FQGNSA.

The chain's CDR3 is CASSQGVGTEAFF. Written as DNA, the CDR3 is TGTGCCAGCTCCCAGGGGGTAGGCACTGAAGCTTTCTTT. V usage is TRBV18 and J usage is TRBJ1-1; 7 nucleotides align to TRBD1. Germline V gene data show CDR1 as KGHSH and CDR2 as LQKENI. The CDR3 covers 13 residues. J gave up 4 bases and V 6 bases, and 5 bases lay outside the gene matches. The entire variable domain, with the rest obtained from reference TRBV18 and TRBJ1-1, is as follows: NAGVMQNPRHLVRRRGQEARLRCSPMKGHSHVYWYRQLPEEGLKFMVYLQKENIIDESGMPKERFSAEFPKEGPSILRIQQVVRGDSAAYFCASSQGVGTEAFFGQGTRLTVV.

The chain links TRBV7-9 to TRBJ2-5; no clear D gene. Germline V gives CDR1 SEHNR, CDR2 FQNEAQ (reference sequence). The CDR3 has 11 amino acids. V lost 5 bases to trimming and J lost 9 bases, with 10 bases between them. This CDR3 reads CASSLAEAQYF. CDR3 nucleotide sequence: TGTGCCAGCAGCCTGGCCGAGGCCCAGTACTTC.

The genes are TRBV6-5 and TRBJ1-5, with 7 bases lining up with TRBD1. CDR1 is MNHEY, CDR2 SVGAGI, per germline. The trim removed 8 bases at V and 2 bases at J, leaving 6 bases unmatched. The CDR3 totals 14 residues. The CDR3 loop is CASLRQGGNQPQHF. CDR3 in DNA: TGTGCCAGCCTAAGGCAGGGGGGCAATCAGCCCCAGCATTTT.

The rearrangement links TRBV18 to TRBJ2-5; 8 bases align to TRBD1. The germline CDR1 and CDR2 sequences are KGHSH and LQKENI. The CDR3 extends over 14 amino acids. Trimming took 4 bases from V and 6 from J; bases not matched to a gene: 7. The chain's CDR3 is CASSQGQAGKTQYF. CDR3 bases: TGTGCCAGCTCACAGGGACAGGCTGGCAAGACCCAGTACTTC. The whole variable domain, remainder taken from reference TRBV18 and TRBJ2-5, is NAGVMQNPRHLVRRRGQEARLRCSPMKGHSHVYWYRQLPEEGLKFMVYLQKENIIDESGMPKERFSAEFPKEGPSILRIQQVVRGDSAAYFCASSQGQAGKTQYFGPGTRLLVL.

The table lists this clone with a few counts. The rearrangement joins TRBV28 to TRBJ1-4; a possible D gene is TRBD1 (5 bases). Trimming took off 6 bases at V and 7 bases at J, with 12 bases between the two ends. The length of the CDR3 is 13 residues. Germline loops: CDR1 MDHEN, CDR2 SYDVKM. CDR3 nucleotides: TGTGCCAGCAGGACAGCACATACTGAAAAACTGTTTTTT. Its protein product is CASRTAHTEKLFF.